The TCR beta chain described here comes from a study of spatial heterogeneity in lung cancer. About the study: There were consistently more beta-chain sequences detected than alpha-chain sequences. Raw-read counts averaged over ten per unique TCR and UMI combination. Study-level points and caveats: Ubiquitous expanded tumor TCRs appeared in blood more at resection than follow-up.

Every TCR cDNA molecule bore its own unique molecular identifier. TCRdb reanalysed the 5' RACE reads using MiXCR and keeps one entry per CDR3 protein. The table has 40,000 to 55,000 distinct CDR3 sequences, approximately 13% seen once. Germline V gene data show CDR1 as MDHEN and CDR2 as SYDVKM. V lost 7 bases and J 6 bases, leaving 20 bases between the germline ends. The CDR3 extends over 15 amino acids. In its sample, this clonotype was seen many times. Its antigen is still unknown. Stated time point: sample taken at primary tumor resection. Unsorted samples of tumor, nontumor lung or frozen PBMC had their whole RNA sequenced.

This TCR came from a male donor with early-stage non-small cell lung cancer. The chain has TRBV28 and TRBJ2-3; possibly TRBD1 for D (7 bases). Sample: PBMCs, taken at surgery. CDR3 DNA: TGTGCCAGCATCCCTCCGGGGGCAGGGGGTGATACGCAGTATTTT. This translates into CASIPPGAGGDTQYF.